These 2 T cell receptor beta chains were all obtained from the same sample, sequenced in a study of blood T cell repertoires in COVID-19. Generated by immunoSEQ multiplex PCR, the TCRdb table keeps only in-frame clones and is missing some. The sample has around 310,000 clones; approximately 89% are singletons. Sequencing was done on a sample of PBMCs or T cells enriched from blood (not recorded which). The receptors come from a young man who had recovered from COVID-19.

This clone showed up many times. CDR3 loop: CASSSGAAYEQYF. CDR3 sequence (DNA): TGCGCCAGCAGCTCTGGGGCAGCCTACGAGCAGTACTTC. This chain connects TRBV5-1 to TRBJ2-7, with D perhaps TRBD1 (5 bases). The length of the CDR3 is 13 residues. Trimming removed 3 bases from V and 2 bases from J, with 9 bases in between. Germline CDR1 reads SGHRS; CDR2 reads YFSETQ.

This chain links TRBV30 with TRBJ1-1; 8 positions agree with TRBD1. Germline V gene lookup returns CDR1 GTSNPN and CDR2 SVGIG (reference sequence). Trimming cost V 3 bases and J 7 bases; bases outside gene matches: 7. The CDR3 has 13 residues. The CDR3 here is CAWRQGVGGEAFF. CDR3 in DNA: TGTGCCTGGAGACAGGGGGTAGGGGGTGAAGCTTTCTTT.